This TCR beta chain was recorded in a study of regulatory T cells in long-lasting Graves disease. V trimming: 5 bases; J trimming: 11 bases; junction bases outside the gene matches: 3. The CDR3 length is 11 residues. Per the germline V gene, CDR1 is KGHDR and CDR2 is SFDVKD. Study-wide findings and caveats: Repertoires from persistent disease leaned toward TRBV28, TRBJ1-2 and TRBJ2-5.

The time point: newly diagnosed GD, antithyroid drugs for less than 3 months. RNA extracted from PBMCs served as the sequencing template. Library construction for TCR beta used iRepertoire HTBI primers and Arm-PCR of CDR3 regions. Via MiXCR, TCRdb re-called the multiplex PCR reads, giving one row per CDR3 protein. Of about 470,000 distinct CDR3 sequences in the sample, 15% were seen once. About this clonotype itself: Antigen specificity is unknown.

This sample was shared with a second study, whose subject was T cells in Graves' hyperthyroidism and ophthalmopathy.

This receptor was obtained from a woman aged 25 to 39 with Graves disease. V usage is TRBV24-1 and J usage is TRBJ2-3, with 7 bases fitting TRBD2. The source material was peripheral blood mononuclear cells (PBMCs), sampled at new diagnosis, from a patient treated with antithyroid drugs. This CDR3 reads CATSGGRVQYF. The CDR3 DNA follows: TGTGCCACCAGTGGTGGGAGGGTGCAGTATTTT.